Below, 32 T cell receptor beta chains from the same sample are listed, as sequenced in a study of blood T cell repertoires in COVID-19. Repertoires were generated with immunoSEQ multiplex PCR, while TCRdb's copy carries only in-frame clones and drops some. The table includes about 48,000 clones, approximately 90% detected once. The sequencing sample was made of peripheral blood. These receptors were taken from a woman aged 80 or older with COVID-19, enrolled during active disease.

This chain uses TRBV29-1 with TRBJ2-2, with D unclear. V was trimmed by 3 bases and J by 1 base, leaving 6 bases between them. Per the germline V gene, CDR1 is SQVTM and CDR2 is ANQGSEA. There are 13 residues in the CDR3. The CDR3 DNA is TGCAGCGTTGAGGGCAGGAACACCGGGGAGCTGTTTTTT. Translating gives CSVEGRNTGELFF.

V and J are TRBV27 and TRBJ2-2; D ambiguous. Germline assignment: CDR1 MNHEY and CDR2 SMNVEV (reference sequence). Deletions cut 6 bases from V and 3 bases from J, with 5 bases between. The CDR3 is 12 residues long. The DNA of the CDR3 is TGTGCCAGCAGCCCCTACACCGGGGAGCTGTTTTTT. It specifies CASSPYTGELFF.

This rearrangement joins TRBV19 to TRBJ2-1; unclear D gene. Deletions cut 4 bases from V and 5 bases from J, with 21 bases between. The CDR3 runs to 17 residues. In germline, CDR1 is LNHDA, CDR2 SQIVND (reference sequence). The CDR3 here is CASSTRPLEAWNNEQFF. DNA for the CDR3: TGTGCCAGTAGTACCAGGCCGTTAGAAGCTTGGAACAATGAGCAGTTCTTC.

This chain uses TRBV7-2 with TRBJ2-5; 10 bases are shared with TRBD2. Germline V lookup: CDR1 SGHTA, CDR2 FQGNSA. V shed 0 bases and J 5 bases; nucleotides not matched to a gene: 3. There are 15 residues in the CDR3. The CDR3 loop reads CASSLARAGGETQYF. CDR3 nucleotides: TGTGCCAGCAGCTTAGCGCGAGCGGGGGGGGAGACCCAGTACTTC. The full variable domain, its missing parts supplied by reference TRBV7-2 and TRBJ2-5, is GAGVSQSPSNKVTEKGKDVELRCDPISGHTALYWYRQSLGQGLEFLIYFQGNSAPDKSGLPSDRFSAERTGGSVSTLTIQRTQQEDSAVYLCASSLARAGGETQYFGPGTRLLVL.

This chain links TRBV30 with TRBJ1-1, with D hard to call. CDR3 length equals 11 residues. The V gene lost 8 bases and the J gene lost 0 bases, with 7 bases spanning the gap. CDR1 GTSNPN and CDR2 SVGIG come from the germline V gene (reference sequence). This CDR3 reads CAGEMNTEAFF. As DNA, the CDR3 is TGTGCCGGAGAGATGAACACTGAAGCTTTCTTT.

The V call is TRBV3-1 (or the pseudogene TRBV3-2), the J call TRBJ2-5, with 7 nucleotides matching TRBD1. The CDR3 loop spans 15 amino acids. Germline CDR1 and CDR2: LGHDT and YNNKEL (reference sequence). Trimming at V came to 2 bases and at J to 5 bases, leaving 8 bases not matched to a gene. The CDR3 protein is CASSQQTGTLETQYF. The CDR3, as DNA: TGTGCCAGCAGCCAACAGACAGGGACCCTGGAGACCCAGTACTTC.

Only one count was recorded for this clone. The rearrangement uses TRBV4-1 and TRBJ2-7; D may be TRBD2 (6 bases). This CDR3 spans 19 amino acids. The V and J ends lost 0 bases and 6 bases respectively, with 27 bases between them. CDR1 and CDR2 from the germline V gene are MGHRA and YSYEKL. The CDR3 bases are TGCGCCAGCAGCCAAGATATCGGGACGCCTAGGACGTTGCGGGGCGAGCAGTACTTC. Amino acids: CASSQDIGTPRTLRGEQYF.

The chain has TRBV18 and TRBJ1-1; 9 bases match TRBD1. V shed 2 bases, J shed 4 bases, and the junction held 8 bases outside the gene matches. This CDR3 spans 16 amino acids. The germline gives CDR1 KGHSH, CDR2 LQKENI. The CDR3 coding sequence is TGTGCCAGCTCACCAGCGTGGGACAGGGATACCACTGAAGCTTTCTTT. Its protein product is CASSPAWDRDTTEAFF. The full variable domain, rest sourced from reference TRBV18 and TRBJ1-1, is NAGVMQNPRHLVRRRGQEARLRCSPMKGHSHVYWYRQLPEEGLKFMVYLQKENIIDESGMPKERFSAEFPKEGPSILRIQQVVRGDSAAYFCASSPAWDRDTTEAFFGQGTRLTVV.

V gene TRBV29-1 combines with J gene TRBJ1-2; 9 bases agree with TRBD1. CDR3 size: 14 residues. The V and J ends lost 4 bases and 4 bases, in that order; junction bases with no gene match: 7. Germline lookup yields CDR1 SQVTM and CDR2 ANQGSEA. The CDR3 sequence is CSVGVTGGGYGYTF. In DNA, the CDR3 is TGCAGCGTTGGTGTGACAGGGGGAGGCTATGGCTACACCTTC.

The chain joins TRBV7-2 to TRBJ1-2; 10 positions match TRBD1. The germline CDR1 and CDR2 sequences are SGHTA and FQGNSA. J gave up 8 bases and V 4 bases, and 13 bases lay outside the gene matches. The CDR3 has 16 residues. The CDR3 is CASSSAGGDRGRGYTF. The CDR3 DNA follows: TGTGCCAGCAGCTCCGCCGGGGGGGACAGGGGACGAGGCTACACCTTC.

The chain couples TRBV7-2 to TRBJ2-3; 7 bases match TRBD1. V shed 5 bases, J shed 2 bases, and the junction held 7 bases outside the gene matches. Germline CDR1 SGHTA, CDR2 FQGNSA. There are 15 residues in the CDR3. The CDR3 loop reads CASSQYRGLTDTQYF. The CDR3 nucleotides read TGTGCCAGCAGCCAGTACAGGGGCCTCACAGATACGCAGTATTTT.

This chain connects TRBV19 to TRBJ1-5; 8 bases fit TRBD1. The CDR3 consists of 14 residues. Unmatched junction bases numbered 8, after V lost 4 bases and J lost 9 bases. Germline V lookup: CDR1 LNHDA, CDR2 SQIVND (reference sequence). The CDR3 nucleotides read TGTGCCAGTAGTAGAGGGACAGGTTATCGGCCCCAGCATTTT. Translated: CASSRGTGYRPQHF.

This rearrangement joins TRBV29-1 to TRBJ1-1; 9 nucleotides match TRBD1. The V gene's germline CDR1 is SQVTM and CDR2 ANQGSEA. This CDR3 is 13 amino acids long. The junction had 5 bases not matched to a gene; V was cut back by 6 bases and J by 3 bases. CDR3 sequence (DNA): TGCAGCGTGGAGAGACAGGGGGACACTGAAGCTTTCTTT. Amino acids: CSVERQGDTEAFF.

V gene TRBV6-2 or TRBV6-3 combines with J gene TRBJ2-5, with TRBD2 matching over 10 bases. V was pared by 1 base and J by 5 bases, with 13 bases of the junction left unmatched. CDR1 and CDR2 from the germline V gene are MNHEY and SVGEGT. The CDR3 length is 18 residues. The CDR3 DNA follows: TGTGCCAGCAGTTACTATCGGCTAGCGGGGGCCCGAGGGGAGACCCAGTACTTC. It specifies CASSYYRLAGARGETQYF.

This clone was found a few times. The CDR3 loop reads CASRAGRYGYTF. The CDR3 DNA is TGTGCCAGCAGGGCAGGGCGATATGGCTACACCTTC. The rearrangement uses TRBV12-3 or TRBV12-4 and TRBJ1-2, with D possibly TRBD1 on 5 matching bases. Deletions cut 6 bases from V and 5 bases from J, with 10 bases between. The CDR3 runs 12 residues.

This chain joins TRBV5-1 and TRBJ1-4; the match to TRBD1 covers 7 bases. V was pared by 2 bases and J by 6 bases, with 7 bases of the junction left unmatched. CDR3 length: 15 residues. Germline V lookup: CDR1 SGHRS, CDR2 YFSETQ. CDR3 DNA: TGCGCCAGCAGCTTAACAGGGGCCGCTTATGAAAAACTGTTTTTT. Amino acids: CASSLTGAAYEKLFF.

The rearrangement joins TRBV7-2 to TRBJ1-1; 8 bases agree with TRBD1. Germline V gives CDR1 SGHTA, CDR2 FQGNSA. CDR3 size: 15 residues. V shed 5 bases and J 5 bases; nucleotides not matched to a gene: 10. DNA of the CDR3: TGTGCCAGCAGCAATACAGGGGGAGGATGGACTGAAGCTTTCTTT. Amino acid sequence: CASSNTGGGWTEAFF.

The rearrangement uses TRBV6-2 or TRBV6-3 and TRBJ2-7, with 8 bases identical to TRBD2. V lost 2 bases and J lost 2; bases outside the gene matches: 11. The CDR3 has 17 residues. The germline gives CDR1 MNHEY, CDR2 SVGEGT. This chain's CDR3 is CASSYGSSGLPTYEQYF. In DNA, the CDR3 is TGTGCCAGCAGTTACGGGTCTAGCGGGTTACCGACCTACGAGCAGTACTTC.

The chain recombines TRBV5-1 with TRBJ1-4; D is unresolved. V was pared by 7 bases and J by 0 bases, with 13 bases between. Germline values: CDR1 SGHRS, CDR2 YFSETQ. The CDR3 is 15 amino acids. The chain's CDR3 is CASSAGLTTNEKLFF. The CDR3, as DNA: TGCGCCAGCTCGGCGGGGTTGACAACTAATGAAAAACTGTTTTTT.

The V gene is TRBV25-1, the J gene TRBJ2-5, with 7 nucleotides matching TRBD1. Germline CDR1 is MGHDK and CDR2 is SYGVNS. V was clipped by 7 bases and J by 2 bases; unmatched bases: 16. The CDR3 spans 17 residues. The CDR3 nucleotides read TGTGCCAGCACCGAAGGTTTCGCGGCAGGGGGTCAAGAGACCCAGTACTTC. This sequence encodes CASTEGFAAGGQETQYF.

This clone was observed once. The CDR3, as DNA: TGTGCCAGTAGTACCGGGACTAGCGGGGGGGCCTACAATGAGCAGTTCTTC. Its translation: CASSTGTSGGAYNEQFF. V and J are TRBV19 and TRBJ2-1; 16 nucleotides agree with TRBD2. Germline V gene lookup returns CDR1 LNHDA and CDR2 SQIVND (reference sequence). This CDR3 comprises 17 residues. Trimming took 4 bases from V and 2 from J; bases not matched to a gene: 2. Filled out from reference TRBV19 and TRBJ2-1, the complete variable domain reads DGGITQSPKYLFRKEGQNVTLSCEQNLNHDAMYWYRQDPGQGLRLIYYSQIVNDFQKGDIAEGYSVSREKKESFPLTVTSAQKNPTAFYLCASSTGTSGGAYNEQFFGPGTRLTVL.

The CDR3 sequence is CASNKKPRTGHNEQFF. DNA for the CDR3: TGTGCCAGCAACAAAAAACCCCGGACAGGGCACAATGAGCAGTTCTTC. The V gene is TRBV5-8, the J gene TRBJ2-1; 8 positions agree with TRBD1. Germline CDR1 reads SGHTS; CDR2 reads YDEGEE. V was clipped by 6 bases and J by 5 bases; unmatched bases: 13. The CDR3 spans 16 residues.

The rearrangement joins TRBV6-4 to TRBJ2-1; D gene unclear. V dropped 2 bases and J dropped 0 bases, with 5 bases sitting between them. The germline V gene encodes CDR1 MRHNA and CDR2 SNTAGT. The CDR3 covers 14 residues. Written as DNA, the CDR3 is TGTGCCAGCAGTGACCGTAGCTCCTACAATGAGCAGTTCTTC. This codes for CASSDRSSYNEQFF.

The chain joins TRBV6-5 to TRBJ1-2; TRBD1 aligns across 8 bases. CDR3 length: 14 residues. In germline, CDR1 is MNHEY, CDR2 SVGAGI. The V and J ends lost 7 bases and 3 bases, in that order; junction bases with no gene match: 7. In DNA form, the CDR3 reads TGTGCCAGCACCGGGACAGGAAGGGACTATGGCTACACCTTC. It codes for CASTGTGRDYGYTF.

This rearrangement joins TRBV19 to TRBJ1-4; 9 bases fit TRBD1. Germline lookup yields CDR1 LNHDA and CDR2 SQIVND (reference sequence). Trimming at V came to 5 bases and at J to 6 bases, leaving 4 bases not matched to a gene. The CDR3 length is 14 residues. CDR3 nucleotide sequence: TGTGCCAGTAGTCGGACAGGGGTGGATGAAAAACTGTTTTTT. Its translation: CASSRTGVDEKLFF.

The CDR3 DNA reads TGTGCCAGCAGCTTGGGGACAGGGGCTCGGAATTCACCCCTCCACTTT. Amino acid sequence: CASSLGTGARNSPLHF. The chain joins TRBV7-9 to TRBJ1-6, with TRBD1 matching over 10 bases. The germline V gene encodes CDR1 SEHNR and CDR2 FQNEAQ (reference sequence). The junction had 6 bases not matched to a gene; V was cut back by 3 bases and J by 7 bases. The length of the CDR3 is 16 residues. The full variable domain, completed using reference TRBV7-9 and TRBJ1-6, is DTGVSQNPRHKITKRGQNVTFRCDPISEHNRLYWYRQTLGQGPEFLTYFQNEAQLEKSRLLSDRFSAERPKGSFSTLEIQRTEQGDSAMYLCASSLGTGARNSPLHFGNGTRLTVT.

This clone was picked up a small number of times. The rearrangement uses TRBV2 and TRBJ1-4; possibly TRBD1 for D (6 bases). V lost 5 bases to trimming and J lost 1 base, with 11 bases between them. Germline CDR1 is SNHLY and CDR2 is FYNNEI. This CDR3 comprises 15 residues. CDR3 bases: TGTGCCAGCAGTCTACAGGGACGAACTAATGAAAAACTGTTTTTT. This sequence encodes CASSLQGRTNEKLFF.

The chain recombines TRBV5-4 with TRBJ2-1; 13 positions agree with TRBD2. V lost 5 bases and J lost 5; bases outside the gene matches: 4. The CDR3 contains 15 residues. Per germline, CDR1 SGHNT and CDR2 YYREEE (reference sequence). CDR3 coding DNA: TGTGCCAGCAGTTCCGGGACTAGCGGGAACAATGAGCAGTTCTTC. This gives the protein CASSSGTSGNNEQFF.

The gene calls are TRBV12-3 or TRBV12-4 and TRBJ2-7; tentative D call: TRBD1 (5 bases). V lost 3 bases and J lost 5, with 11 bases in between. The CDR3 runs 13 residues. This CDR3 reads CASSLGLVNEQYF. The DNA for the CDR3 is TGTGCCAGCAGTTTGGGGCTTGTCAACGAGCAGTACTTC.

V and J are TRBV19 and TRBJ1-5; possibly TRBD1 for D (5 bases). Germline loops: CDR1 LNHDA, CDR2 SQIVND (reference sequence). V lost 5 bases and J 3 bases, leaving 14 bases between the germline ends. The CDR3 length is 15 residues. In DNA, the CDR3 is TGTGCCAGTAGTTTCGAGACAGCCTACAATCAGCCCCAGCATTTT. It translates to CASSFETAYNQPQHF.

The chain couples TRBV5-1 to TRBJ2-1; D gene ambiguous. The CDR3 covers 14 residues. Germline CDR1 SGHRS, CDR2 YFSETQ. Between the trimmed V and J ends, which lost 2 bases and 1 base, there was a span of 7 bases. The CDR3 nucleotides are TGCGCCAGCAGCTTCCGTGTTTCCTACAATGAGCAGTTCTTC. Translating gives CASSFRVSYNEQFF.

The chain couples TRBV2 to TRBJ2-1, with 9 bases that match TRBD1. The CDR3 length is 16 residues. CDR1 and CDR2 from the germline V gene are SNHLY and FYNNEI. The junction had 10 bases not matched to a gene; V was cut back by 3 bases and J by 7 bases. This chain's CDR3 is CASSERGQGARNEQFF. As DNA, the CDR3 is TGTGCCAGCAGTGAGCGGGGACAGGGCGCTAGGAATGAGCAGTTCTTC.